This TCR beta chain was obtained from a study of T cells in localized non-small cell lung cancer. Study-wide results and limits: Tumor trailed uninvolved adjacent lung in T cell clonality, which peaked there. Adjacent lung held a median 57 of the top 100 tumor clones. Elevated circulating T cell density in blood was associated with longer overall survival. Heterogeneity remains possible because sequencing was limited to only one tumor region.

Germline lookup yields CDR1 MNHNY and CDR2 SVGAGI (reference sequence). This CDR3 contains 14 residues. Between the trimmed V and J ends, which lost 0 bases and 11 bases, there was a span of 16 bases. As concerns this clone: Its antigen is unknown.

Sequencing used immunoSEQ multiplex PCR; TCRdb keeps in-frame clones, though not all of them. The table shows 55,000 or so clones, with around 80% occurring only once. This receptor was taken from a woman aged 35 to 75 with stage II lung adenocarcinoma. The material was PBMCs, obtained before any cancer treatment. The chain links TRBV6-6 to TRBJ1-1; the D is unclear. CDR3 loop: CASSYSRTAMGAFF. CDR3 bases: TGTGCCAGCAGTTACTCCAGGACGGCCATGGGGGCTTTCTTT.